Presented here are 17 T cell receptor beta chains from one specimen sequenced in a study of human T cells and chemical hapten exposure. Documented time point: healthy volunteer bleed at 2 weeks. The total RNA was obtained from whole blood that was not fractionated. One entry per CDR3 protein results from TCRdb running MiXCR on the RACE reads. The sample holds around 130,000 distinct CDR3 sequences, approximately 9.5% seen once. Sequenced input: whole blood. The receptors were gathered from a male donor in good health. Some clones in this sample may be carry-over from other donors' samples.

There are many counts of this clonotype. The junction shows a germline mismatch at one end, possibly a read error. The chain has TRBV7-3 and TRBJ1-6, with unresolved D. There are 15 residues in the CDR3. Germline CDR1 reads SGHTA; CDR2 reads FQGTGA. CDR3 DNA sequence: TGTGCCAGCAGCTCCACGGTAGCCTATGATTCACCCCTCCACTTT. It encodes CASSSTVAYDSPLHF.

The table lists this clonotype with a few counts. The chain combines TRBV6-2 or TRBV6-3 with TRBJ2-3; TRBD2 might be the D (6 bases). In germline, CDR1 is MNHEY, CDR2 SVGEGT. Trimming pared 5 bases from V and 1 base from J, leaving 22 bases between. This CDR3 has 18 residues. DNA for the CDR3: TGTGCCAGCAGTAACCTACTTGCGGCAGGGACTGGCACAGATACGCAGTATTTT. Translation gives CASSNLLAAGTGTDTQYF.

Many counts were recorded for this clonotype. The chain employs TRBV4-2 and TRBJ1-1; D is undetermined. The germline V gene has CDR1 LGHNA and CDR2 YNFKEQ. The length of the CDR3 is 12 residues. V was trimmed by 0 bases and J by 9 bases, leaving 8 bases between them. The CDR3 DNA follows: TGTGCCAGCAGCCAAGATTTAAGGCAAGCTTTCTTT. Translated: CASSQDLRQAFF.

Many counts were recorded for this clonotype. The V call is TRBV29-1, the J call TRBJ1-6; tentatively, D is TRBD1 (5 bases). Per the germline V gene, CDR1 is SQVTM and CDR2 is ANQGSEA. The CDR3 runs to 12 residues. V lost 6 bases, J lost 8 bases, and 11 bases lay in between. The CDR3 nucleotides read TGCAGCGTCAGGGTCGGGGATTCACCCCTCCACTTT. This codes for CSVRVGDSPLHF.

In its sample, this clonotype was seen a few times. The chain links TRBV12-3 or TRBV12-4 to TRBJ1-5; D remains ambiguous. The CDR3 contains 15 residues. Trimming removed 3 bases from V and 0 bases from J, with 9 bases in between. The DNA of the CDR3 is TGTGCCAGCAGTTTTGGGGAGAATAGCAATCAGCCCCAGCATTTT. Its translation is CASSFGENSNQPQHF.

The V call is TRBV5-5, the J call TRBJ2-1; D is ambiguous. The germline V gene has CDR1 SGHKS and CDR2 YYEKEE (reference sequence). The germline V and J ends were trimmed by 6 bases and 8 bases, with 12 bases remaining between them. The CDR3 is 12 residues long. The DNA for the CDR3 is TGTGCCAGCATCGAAAACCGGGATGAGCAGTTCTTC. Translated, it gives CASIENRDEQFF.

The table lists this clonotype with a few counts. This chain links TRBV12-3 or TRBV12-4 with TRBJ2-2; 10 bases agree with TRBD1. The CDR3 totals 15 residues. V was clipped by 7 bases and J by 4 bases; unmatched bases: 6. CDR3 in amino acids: CASIPWTGGTGELFF. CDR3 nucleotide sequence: TGTGCCAGCATTCCTTGGACAGGGGGCACCGGGGAGCTGTTTTTT.

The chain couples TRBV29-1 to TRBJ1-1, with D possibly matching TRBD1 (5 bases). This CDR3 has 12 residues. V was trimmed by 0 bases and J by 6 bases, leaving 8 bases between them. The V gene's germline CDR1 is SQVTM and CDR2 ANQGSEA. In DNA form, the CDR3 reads TGCAGCGTTGAAGATGGGGGGTCTGAAGCTTTCTTT. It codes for CSVEDGGSEAFF.

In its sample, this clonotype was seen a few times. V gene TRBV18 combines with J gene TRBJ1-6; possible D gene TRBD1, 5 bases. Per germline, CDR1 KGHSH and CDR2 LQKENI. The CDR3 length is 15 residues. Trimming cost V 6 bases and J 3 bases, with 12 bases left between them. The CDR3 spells CASSSSTDYNSPLHF. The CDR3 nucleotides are TGTGCCAGCTCTTCGTCGACAGACTATAATTCACCCCTCCACTTT.

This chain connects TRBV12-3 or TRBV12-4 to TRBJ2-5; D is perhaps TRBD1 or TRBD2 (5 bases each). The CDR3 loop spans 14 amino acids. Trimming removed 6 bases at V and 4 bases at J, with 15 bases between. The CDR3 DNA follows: TGTGCCAGCAGCCCGGGACCGAGGGTAGAGACCCAGTACTTC. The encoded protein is CASSPGPRVETQYF.

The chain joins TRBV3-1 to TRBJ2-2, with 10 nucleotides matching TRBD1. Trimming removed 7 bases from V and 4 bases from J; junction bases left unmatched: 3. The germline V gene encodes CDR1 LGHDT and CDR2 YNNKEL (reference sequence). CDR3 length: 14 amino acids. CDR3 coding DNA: TGTGCCAGCATCCGGACAGGGGGCACCGGGGAGCTGTTTTTT. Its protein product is CASIRTGGTGELFF. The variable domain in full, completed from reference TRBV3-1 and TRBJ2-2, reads DTAVSQTPKYLVTQMGNDKSIKCEQNLGHDTMYWYKQDSKKFLKIMFSYNNKELIINETVPNRFSPKSPDKAHLNLHINSLELGDSAVYFCASIRTGGTGELFFGEGSRLTVL.

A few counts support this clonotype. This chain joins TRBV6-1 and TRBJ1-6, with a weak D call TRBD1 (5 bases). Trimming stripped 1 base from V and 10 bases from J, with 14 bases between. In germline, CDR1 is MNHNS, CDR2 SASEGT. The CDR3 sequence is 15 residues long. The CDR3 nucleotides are TGTGCCAGCAGTGAAGATCCGGGGGGACCCTCACCCCTCCACTTT. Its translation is CASSEDPGGPSPLHF.

CDR3 DNA sequence: TGTGCCAGCAGCCCGGGACGGAACTCCTACGAGCAGTACTTC. Protein: CASSPGRNSYEQYF. The chain couples TRBV6-5 to TRBJ2-7; TRBD1 or TRBD2 may be the D gene (5 bases each). V was trimmed by 6 bases and J by 0 bases, leaving 12 bases between them. CDR3 length: 14 residues. Germline loops: CDR1 MNHEY, CDR2 SVGAGI.

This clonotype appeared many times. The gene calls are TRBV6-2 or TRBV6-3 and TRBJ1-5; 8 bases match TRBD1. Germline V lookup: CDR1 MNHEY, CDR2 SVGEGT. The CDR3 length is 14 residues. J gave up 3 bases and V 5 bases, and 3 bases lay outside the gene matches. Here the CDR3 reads CASSRTGINQPQHF. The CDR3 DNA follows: TGTGCCAGCAGTCGGACAGGGATCAATCAGCCCCAGCATTTT.

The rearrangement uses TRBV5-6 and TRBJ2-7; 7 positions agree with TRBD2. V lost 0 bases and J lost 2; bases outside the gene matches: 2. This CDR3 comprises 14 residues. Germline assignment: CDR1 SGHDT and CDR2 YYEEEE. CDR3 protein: CASSLGGSAYEQYF. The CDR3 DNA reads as TGTGCCAGCAGCTTGGGCGGGAGTGCCTACGAGCAGTACTTC.

The CDR3 DNA follows: TGTGCCAGCAGTCCCCTCTCGACTAGCGGAGACGTCACAGATACGCAGTATTTT. Translating it yields CASSPLSTSGDVTDTQYF. This chain connects TRBV12-3 or TRBV12-4 to TRBJ2-3; 9 nucleotides agree with TRBD2. With 5 bases clipped from V and 2 bases from J, the junction kept 14 bases outside the gene matches. This CDR3 has 18 amino acids.

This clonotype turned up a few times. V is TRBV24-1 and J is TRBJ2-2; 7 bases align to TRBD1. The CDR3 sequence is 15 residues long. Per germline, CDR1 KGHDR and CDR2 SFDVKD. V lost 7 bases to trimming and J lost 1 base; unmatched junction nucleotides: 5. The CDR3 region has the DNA TGTGCCACCAGCTCCGGGACAGTGAACACCGGGGAGCTGTTTTTT. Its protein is CATSSGTVNTGELFF.